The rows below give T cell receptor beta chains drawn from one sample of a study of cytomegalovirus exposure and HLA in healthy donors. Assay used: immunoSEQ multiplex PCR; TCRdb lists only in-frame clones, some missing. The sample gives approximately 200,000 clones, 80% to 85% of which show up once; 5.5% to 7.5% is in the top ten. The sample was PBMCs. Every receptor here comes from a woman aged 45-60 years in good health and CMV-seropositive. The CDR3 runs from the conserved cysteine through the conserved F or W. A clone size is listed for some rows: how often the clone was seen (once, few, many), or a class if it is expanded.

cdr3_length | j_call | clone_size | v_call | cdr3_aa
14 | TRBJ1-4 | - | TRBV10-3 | CAISHRGANEKLFF
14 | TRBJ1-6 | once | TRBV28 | CASSSRQGGSPLHF
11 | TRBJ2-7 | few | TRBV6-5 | CASSWGGGQYF
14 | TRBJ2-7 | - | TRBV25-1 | CASSGPGWVGEQYF
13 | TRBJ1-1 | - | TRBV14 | CASSSQLNTEAFF
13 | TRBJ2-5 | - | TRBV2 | CASNRQGGETQYF
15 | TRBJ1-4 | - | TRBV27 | CASSFGGTDNEKLFF
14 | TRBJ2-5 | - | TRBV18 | CASSPRTDQETQYF
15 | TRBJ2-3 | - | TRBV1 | CTSLTGAGGADTQYF
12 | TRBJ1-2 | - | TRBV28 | CASKRSDDGYTF
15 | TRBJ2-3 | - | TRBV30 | CAWSELAGATDTQYF
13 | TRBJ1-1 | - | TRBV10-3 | CAIRDSVNTEAFF
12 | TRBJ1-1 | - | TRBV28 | CASSAQASKAFF
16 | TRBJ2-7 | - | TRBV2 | CASSEAQWIVAGWLDF
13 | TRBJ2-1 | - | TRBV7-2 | CASSLVRYNEQFF
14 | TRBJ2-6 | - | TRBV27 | CASRGVGGANGLTF
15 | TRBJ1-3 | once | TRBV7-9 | CASSSRGHAGNTIYF
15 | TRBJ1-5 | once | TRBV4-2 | CASSHEQGTHQPQHF
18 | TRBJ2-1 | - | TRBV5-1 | CASSLANVGRAVRNEQFF
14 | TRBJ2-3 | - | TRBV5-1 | CASSRTGGTDTQYF